The following is a T cell receptor (beta chain) sequence with its context. This clone was observed a few times. Its antigen target is currently unknown. The sample holds no much larger clone one base away, and base qualities are not on file. This specimen comes from a study of cytomegalovirus exposure and HLA in healthy donors (TCRdb year 2017). About the study as a whole: An earlier analysis of some 600 of the donors reported approximately 300 Gb of sequence data and around 110 million unique TCR beta sequences obtained from around 180 million T cells. All discovery cohort repertoires had been generated using a single sequencing platform. A later analysis re-examined previously published TCR beta repertoires from several hundred donors and added high-resolution HLA genotyping to investigate patterns of TCR occurrence. In an earlier analysis of several hundred of the donors, high-throughput TCR beta sequencing was used to judge whether each TCR beta V gene segment behaved as functional or pseudogenic. Donor age, sex, ethnicity and CMV serostatus were compiled alongside the repertoire data. About five DR-DQ haplotypes were treated as single units for association and clustering because of strong linkage in the cohort. To predict cytomegalovirus infection status, the study combined high-throughput TCR immunosequencing, statistical association of individual TCRs with disease status, and machine learning. Among about 390 genotyped donors of the cohort, an average of about 240,000 unique TCR beta nucleotide sequences were sequenced per donor, roughly 18% of them non-productive. The aim of the study was to test whether cataloging public T cell receptors could identify signatures of past pathogen exposure. The T cell repertoires of 666 subjects were profiled by immunosequencing and related to cytomegalovirus serostatus. About 320 gigabases of sequencing data and 70 million to 100 million unique TCR sequences were included in an early release covering about 600 HLA-typed donors. HLA typing included class I and class II loci at four-digit resolution. In the later analysis, no new phenotypic data were used to find candidate immune exposures; instead, reliance was placed on TCR beta sequences and their occurrence across donors. The number of donors typed differed by locus, with about 629-630 for A, B, C, DRB1 and DQB1, roughly 520 for DQA1, 600 to 610 for DPA1, and 400 to 490 for DPB1. The genetic ancestry cluster associated with self-reported Caucasian donors included about 81% of the roughly 400 genotyped donors. Genome-wide SNP genotypes for about three fifths of the roughly 700 donors were used in a later genetic analysis, which treated that subset as a discovery cohort. In addition to the first cohort of 666 subjects, a separate validation cohort of approximately 110 different subjects was used. Overall study results and their limits: A later analysis found that TCR association rates varied across HLA loci, with DRB1 alleles showing the most associated TCRs and HLA-C alleles the fewest. A further reported finding was that TCR beta sequences accurately predicted the HLA-A and HLA-B alleles for most subjects in the first cohort. In an earlier analysis of about 600 of the donors, most TCR beta V segments appeared in productive rearrangements about 87% or about 30% of the time, broadly matching IMGT annotations. V-gene and J-gene trimming of TCR beta chains was associated with a missense DCLRE1C variant in a later genetic analysis, and the association was replicated in an independent cohort. Some IMGT-functional V segments, including TRBV6-2 and TRBV6-3, could not be told apart with the 87-base-pair reads, so those segments were excluded. While some public TCRs were present in many individuals, most TCR sequences turned up only very rarely across donors. Roughly uniform sequencing depth across donors was assumed in presence/absence analyses, although this assumption may not hold. For the cohort, immune exposure information was limited to CMV serostatus. The study gave a list of under 200 TCR beta chains associated with cytomegalovirus. A few of the identified cytomegalovirus-associated TCR beta chains were confirmed in vitro to be specific for cytomegalovirus antigens. According to a later genetic analysis, donors in an Asian-associated ancestry cluster had fewer N-insertions in productive TCRs than the approximately 690-donor mean. Linkage disequilibrium might explain the correlated functional status among segregating V segments, but an unknown experimental factor could not be excluded. Because some donors lacked HLA typing at each locus, the association tests relied only on the typed subset. About 15 rarely observed V segments, including chromosome 9 orphons, were excluded from the earlier analysis of approximately 600 of the donors because counts were too low. In a later analysis, HLA-associated TCR beta chains showed more clonal expansion and lower generation probabilities than non-associated chains that were equally common. When HLA alleles, especially DR and DQ, strongly co-occurred, TCR associations were difficult to assign to individual alleles. In a later analysis, most CMV-associated TCR beta chains were found to appear HLA-restricted, with HLA associations seemingly driven largely by CMV exposure. It was suggested by the authors that the approach could potentially be generalized to other disease states and immunological phenotypes. A cluster of highly shared sequence variants was judged likely to be a technical artifact of the sequencing pipeline. In a later analysis, several top co-occurrence clusters were reported to appear linked to parvovirus B19, influenza, CMV and Epstein-Barr virus. Cytomegalovirus status was reported to be diagnosed by the classifier with high specificity and sensitivity in both the original and validation cohorts. In a later analysis, 15,000 to 20,000 TCR beta sequences were associated with specific HLA alleles at a false discovery rate of 0.05. Only TCR beta chains were sequenced in this cohort, and the absence of alpha or paired-chain data limited detectable features.

The method was the immunoSEQ multiplex PCR assay. The multiplex PCR relied on a mix of 60 forward primers for TCR Vbeta segments and 13 reverse primers for TCR Jbeta segments. The CDR3 region of rearranged TCR beta genes was amplified from genomic DNA by a multiplex PCR assay. The amplified TCR beta libraries were sequenced on the Illumina HiSeq System as 87-base-pair reads. The original methods were these. In a later analysis, some 80 million unique TCR beta chains were counted across the 666 repertoires, and some 10 million of these chains were shared by at least two donors. A nearest-neighbor algorithm error-corrected the raw reads and collapsed the reads into unique sequences, merging closely related sequences to remove PCR and sequencing errors. V, D and J gene segments were assigned by aligning CDR3 sequences to IMGT reference sequences. For a sequence to be retained, at least a six-nucleotide match to both a V gene segment and a J gene segment was required. A rearrangement counted as productive if the CDR3 had no stop codons and remained in frame with V and J, and every other rearrangement counted as non-productive. CDR3 was defined by IMGT convention, running from the second conserved V-encoded cysteine to the conserved J-encoded phenylalanine. In an earlier analysis of around 540 of the donors, sequences lacking an unambiguous match to a single V gene segment were excluded. An earlier analysis of roughly 590 of the donors called V segments functional above 56.7% productive rearrangements and segregating when the between-donor standard deviation exceeded 5%. A statistical classification framework was developed to diagnose cytomegalovirus status using the catalog of TCR beta chain sequences. A later analysis assigned V and J genes by comparing TCR nucleotide sequences with IMGT/GENE-DB human TR gene sequences. The TCRdist pipeline was used in a later analysis to assign CDR3 sequences and most-parsimonious VDJ recombination scenarios. A later analysis defined each TCR beta chain by its CDR3 amino acid sequence plus V-gene family, and excluded reads lacking a unique V-gene family. As a way to deal with suspected cross-contamination and a sequencing artifact, a later analysis dropped nearly 600 nucleotide sequences that were highly shared and had low generation probability. A later analysis calculated a clonal expansion index for each public chain from normalized within-repertoire ranks of inferred template counts. In a later analysis, generation probabilities were computed with a VDJ recombination model fitted to out-of-frame rearrangements, and the resulting probabilities were checked against IGoR. In a later analysis, hypergeometric tests were used to score TCR-TCR, TCR-HLA and TCR-CMV co-occurrence, with a repertoire-size bias correction applied to TCR pairs. To estimate false discovery rates, a later analysis permuted the HLA or CMV assignments 20 times. In a later analysis, co-occurring TCRs were grouped using DBSCAN, with TCRdist sequence similarity added in when clustering inside HLA-allele-positive subsets. Co-occurrence clustering excluded repertoires with fewer than 30,000 or more than 120,000 public chains, plus five with anomalous nucleotide sharing. The table was pulled from immuneACCESS by TCRdb, which kept in-frame rearrangements only. Such tables lose some clones; where checked, under half of the loss comes from unresolved V genes, and the rest has no known cause. The DNA gave D and trimming, while V, J and clone size come from that table. The sample table holds 160,000 or so clones, of which 78% were seen once. The ten biggest clones cover around 3.1% of the sample.

In total, approximately 610 healthy bone marrow donors made up the cohort. All cohort members were sampled while nominally healthy, although unrecorded immune exposures were likely present. The donor was CMV seronegative and was included in the group of 352 seronegative cohort members. Each donor provided a peripheral blood sample, and peripheral blood mononuclear cells were used for TCR beta sequencing. The Qiagen DNeasy Blood Extraction Kit was used to extract genomic DNA from the blood cell samples. V is shortened by 0 bases, J by 2 bases, and the region joining them spans 12 bases. CDR1 and CDR2 are drawn from the germline V gene: SGHRS, YFSETQ. The CDR3 measures 15 amino acids from cysteine to phenylalanine. The retained sequence is limited to the CDR3, 45 bases, with the frame set at the first base.

The sample consisted of PBMCs. The clonotype originates from a woman aged 40 to 50 in good health and CMV-seronegative. The chain employs TRBV5-1 and TRBJ2-7; TRBD1 is a possible D gene, resting on 5 matching bases. The nucleotide sequence is given as TGCGCCAGCAGCTTGGCCCCAGGGTCCCCCTACGAGCAGTACTTC. Its coded protein is CASSLAPGSPYEQYF.